This TCR beta chain emerged from a study of cytotoxic CD8 clonotypes in ibrutinib-treated CLL. The germline gives CDR1 MNHEY, CDR2 SVGAGI. Between the trimmed V and J ends, which lost 6 bases and 3 bases, there was a span of 11 bases. The length of the CDR3 is 14 residues. Generated by immunoSEQ multiplex PCR, the TCRdb table keeps only in-frame clones and is missing some. Among 200,000 to 250,000 clones listed, under 80% were seen once. This receptor was obtained from a human donor with chronic lymphocytic leukemia. The sample was PBMCs, taken after 24 months of ibrutinib treatment. The rearrangement uses TRBV6-5 and TRBJ1-4, with D possibly TRBD1 on 5 matching bases. Here the CDR3 DNA reads TGTGCCAGCAGATCCGGACAAGCTAATGAAAAACTGTTTTTT. It translates to CASRSGQANEKLFF.